This is a list of T cell receptor beta chains from one sample in a study of T-cell memory formation after mild COVID-19. TCRdb recomputed calls from the 5' RACE reads with MiXCR, one row per CDR3 protein. The table records approximately 480,000 distinct CDR3 sequences, roughly 18% of them present only once. Sequenced material: PBMCs or a T cell subset sorted from them (not recorded which). These receptors were taken from an adult woman who had mild COVID-19 (a few samples of this study predate the infection). Cell type and time point are not known. Both conserved end residues are trimmed from each CDR3.

V gene,CDR3 length,J gene,CDR3 protein
TRBV11-3,13,TRBJ2-1,ASSWGSGTDHEQF
TRBV7-6,13,TRBJ1-2,ASSLGQGELDGYT
TRBV5-1,12,TRBJ1-6,ASSLADYNSPLH
TRBV24-1,12,TRBJ2-7,ATSKAGVQDEQY
TRBV27,12,TRBJ2-5,ASSPLDRGETQY
TRBV15,13,TRBJ1-6,ATSRDRNYNSPLH
TRBV7-9,11,TRBJ1-2,AGGTVDAYGYT
TRBV3-1,10,TRBJ1-1,ASSQDMAEAF
TRBV12-3/TRBV12-4,13,TRBJ2-2,ASSPPAGYPGELF
TRBV19,16,TRBJ2-7,ASSMDPSARDSFYEQY
TRBV20-1,11,TRBJ1-5,SARADGPSPQH
TRBV29-1,12,TRBJ2-3,SGETGVSTDTQY
TRBV9,12,TRBJ2-7,ASSLGTAWGEQY
TRBV20-1,14,TRBJ2-1,SARERRLAGDNEQF
TRBV5-6,15,TRBJ2-4,ASSLLLAGVAGNIQY